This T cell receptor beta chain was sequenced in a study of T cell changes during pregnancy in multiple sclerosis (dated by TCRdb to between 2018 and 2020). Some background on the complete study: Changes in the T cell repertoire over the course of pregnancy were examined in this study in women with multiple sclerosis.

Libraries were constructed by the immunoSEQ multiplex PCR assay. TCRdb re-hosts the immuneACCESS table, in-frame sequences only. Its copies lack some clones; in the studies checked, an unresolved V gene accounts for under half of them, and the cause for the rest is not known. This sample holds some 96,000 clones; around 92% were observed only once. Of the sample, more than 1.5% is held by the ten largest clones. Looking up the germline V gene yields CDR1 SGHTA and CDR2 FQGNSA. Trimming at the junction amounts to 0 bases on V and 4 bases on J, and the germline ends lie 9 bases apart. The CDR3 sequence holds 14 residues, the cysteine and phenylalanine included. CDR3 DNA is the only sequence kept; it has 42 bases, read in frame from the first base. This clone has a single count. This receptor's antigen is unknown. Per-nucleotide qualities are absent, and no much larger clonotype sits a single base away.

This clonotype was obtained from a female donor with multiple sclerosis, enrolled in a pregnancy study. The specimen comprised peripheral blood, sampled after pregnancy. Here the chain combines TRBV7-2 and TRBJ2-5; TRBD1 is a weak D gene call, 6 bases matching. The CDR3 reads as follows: CASSLAVDRETQYF. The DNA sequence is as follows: TGTGCCAGCAGCTTAGCGGTGGACAGAGAGACCCAGTACTTC.